A selection of T cell receptor beta chains follows, all from one sample in a study of radiotherapy plus CTLA-4 blockade in lung cancer. Generated by immunoSEQ multiplex PCR, the TCRdb table keeps only in-frame clones and is missing some. This table has some 64,000 clones, about 72% appearing once. The source material was peripheral blood, sampled from a patient treated with radiotherapy plus ipilimumab. The receptors were sampled from a human donor with non-small cell lung cancer whose response to radiotherapy plus ipilimumab could not be evaluated. Some clones in this sample may be carry-over from other donors' samples. The CDR3 runs from the conserved cysteine through the conserved F or W. Fields, in order: J gene, V gene, D gene, clone size, CDR3 DNA, CDR3 protein. A D gene is named only where the DNA matches it firmly. Some rows have no size entry. The others give once, few or many, or a class for an expanded clone.

TRBJ1-2 | TRBV18 | - | few | TGTGCCAGCTCACCTCCGGGACACCAATATGGCTACACCTTC | CASSPPGHQYGYTF
TRBJ1-1 | TRBV28 | - | - | TGTGCCAGCAGTTTACCCTCAGGAATCTCGGACACTGAAGCTTTCTTT | CASSLPSGISDTEAFF
TRBJ2-7 | TRBV5-4 | TRBD1 | once | TGTGCCAGCAGCTTGAGGACAGGGATGGGTGAGCAGTACTTC | CASSLRTGMGEQYF
TRBJ1-1 | TRBV20-1 | - | - | TGCAGTGCTTCAGAGAACACTGAAGCTTTCTTT | CSASENTEAFF
TRBJ2-1 | TRBV7-3 | TRBD2 | - | TGTGCCAGCAGCTATAGCGGGGGGGTATACAATGAGCAGTTCTTC | CASSYSGGVYNEQFF
TRBJ1-1 | TRBV9 | TRBD1 | - | TGTGCCAGCAGCGTAGGGGGGACAGGGTTTTCCACTGAAGCTTTCTTT | CASSVGGTGFSTEAFF
TRBJ2-3 | TRBV11-2 | - | - | TGTGCCAGCAGCCGCTTAGGTGGACAGACTAGCACAGATACGCAGTATTTT | CASSRLGGQTSTDTQYF
TRBJ1-1 | TRBV4-1 | TRBD1 | - | TGCGCCAGCAGCCAAGGGCCCGACAGGGGTAGGACGAACACTGAAGCTTTCTTT | CASSQGPDRGRTNTEAFF
TRBJ2-2 | TRBV7-6 | TRBD1 | - | TGTGCCAGCAGCTTAAAAGGGGACAGCTCCATAATGAACACCGGGGAGCTGTTTTTT | CASSLKGDSSIMNTGELFF
TRBJ1-2 | TRBV27 | - | - | TGTGCCAGCAGTCCGGTGCCACTCAACTATGGCTACACCTTC | CASSPVPLNYGYTF
TRBJ2-3 | TRBV19 | TRBD2 | few | TGTGCCATCCGAGGACTAGCGGGGCAGCAGTATTTT | CAIRGLAGQQYF
TRBJ1-3 | TRBV2 | - | few | TGTGCCAGCAGTGCGGACAGTCCTGGAAACACCATATATTTT | CASSADSPGNTIYF
TRBJ2-6 | TRBV18 | - | - | TGTGCCAGCTCACCTAGACAGCCCTATCTCTTCTCTGGGGCCAACGTCCTGACTTTC | CASSPRQPYLFSGANVLTF
TRBJ2-5 | TRBV28 | - | - | TGTGCCAGCAGCTGGACATCTGAAGAGACCCAGTACTTC | CASSWTSEETQYF
TRBJ1-1 | TRBV7-2 | - | - | TGTGCCAGCAGCTCATACAGGGCACACATGAACACTGAAGCTTTCTTT | CASSSYRAHMNTEAFF
TRBJ1-2 | TRBV28 | TRBD1 | - | TGTGCCAGCAGACCAGGGGGACATGGCTACACCTTC | CASRPGGHGYTF
TRBJ1-3 | TRBV6-5 | - | - | TGTGCCAGCAGTTACTCCGGCTCTGGAAACACCATATATTTT | CASSYSGSGNTIYF
TRBJ2-7 | TRBV4-1 | - | - | TGCGCCAGCAGCCAAGAGCCTTTTACCTTTACCTACGAGCAGTACTTC | CASSQEPFTFTYEQYF
TRBJ1-3 | TRBV4-2 | TRBD1 | many | TGTGCCAGCAGCCAAGGGACAGGGGGCGGAAACACCATATATTTT | CASSQGTGGGNTIYF
TRBJ2-5 | TRBV5-1 | TRBD2 | - | TGCGCCAGCAGCTTGGCCAGCGGGGGCCAAGAGACCCAGTACTTC | CASSLASGGQETQYF
TRBJ1-1 | TRBV12-5 | - | - | TGTGCTAGTGGTTGGGAGGCGTGGGACACTGAAGCTTTCTTT | CASGWEAWDTEAFF